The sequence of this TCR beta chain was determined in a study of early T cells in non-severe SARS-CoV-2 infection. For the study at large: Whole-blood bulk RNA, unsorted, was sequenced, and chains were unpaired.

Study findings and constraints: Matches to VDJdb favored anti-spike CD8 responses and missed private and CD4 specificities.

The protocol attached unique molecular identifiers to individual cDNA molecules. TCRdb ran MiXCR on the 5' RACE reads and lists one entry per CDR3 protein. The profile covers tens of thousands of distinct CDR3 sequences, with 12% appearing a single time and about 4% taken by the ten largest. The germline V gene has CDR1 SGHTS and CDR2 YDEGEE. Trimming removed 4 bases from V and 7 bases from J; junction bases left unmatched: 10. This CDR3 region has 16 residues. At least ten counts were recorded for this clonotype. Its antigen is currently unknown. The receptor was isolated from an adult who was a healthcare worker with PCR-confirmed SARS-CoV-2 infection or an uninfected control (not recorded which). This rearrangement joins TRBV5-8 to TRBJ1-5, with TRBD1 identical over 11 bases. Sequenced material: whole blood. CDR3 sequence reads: CASSRGQGVFGQPQHF. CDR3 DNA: TGTGCCAGCAGCAGGGGACAGGGGGTTTTTGGACAGCCCCAGCATTTT. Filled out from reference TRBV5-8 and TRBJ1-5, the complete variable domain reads EAGVTQSPTHLIKTRGQQATLRCSPISGHTSVYWYQQALGLGLQFLLWYDEGEERNRGNFPPRFSGRQFPNYSSELNVNALELEDSALYLCASSRGQGVFGQPQHFGDGTRLSIL.